The T cell receptor (beta chain) under discussion was sequenced for a study of shared clonotypes between healthy human individuals (dated by TCRdb to the early 2020s). Describing the broader study: Three men and a couple of women, aged 18 to 49 years, made up the cohort. For each donor, three plates each were used for CD4 naive and CD4 memory, two plates were used for CD8 naive, and one plate was used for CD8 memory. To estimate repertoire size and how much clonotypes are shared between individuals, the study performed deep sequencing of blood TCR repertoires from roughly five healthy adults. Different laboratories and diverse techniques were used to prepare libraries and sequence TCR repertoires, to increase sequencing depth and limit assay-specific biases. Between about 0.85 and 9.5 billion PBMCs per donor were obtained by leukapheresis.

TCR CDR3 regions were amplified from genomic DNA by multiplex PCR using the deep immunoSEQ assay. Extracted genomic DNA from each cell subset was distributed evenly across all wells of several immunoSEQ 96-well plates, and each plate was treated as a replicate. For sorted subsets, roughly 190 ng of genomic DNA, equivalent to roughly 30,000 T cell genomes, went into each replicate PCR. The purified libraries were quantified using a Qubit 3.0 fluorometer, sized with a Bioanalyzer 2100, and then quantified again using the KAPA Library Quantification kit. Every immunoSEQ 96-well plate was sequenced on a separate single-read 150-cycle Illumina NextSeq 550 flow cell. Per the authors' processing: The immunoSEQ output contained only junctional sequences without quality scores, so filtering could not match that applied to full-length reads. Sequences were annotated with PyIR, a Python wrapper for IgBLAST v1.9, and V/J genes and CDR3 were assigned using IMGT germline references. Any read was removed if the V/J assignment was weak (E-value above 1e-6), the CDR3 was missing, or the read contained stop codons, out-of-frame junctions, or ambiguous translated residues. V3J clonotypes were defined by identical inferred V gene, J gene, and CDR3 amino acid sequence. Percentage overlap between repertoires was calculated by dividing the number of shared unique clonotypes by the size of the smaller repertoire. Three approaches were used to assess repertoire richness: RTK rarefaction, the Chao1 estimator, and Recon v2.1 estimates of unobserved clonotypes. Generation probabilities were computed with OLGA for all TCRbeta clonotypes obtained by the gDNA method from four donors. TCRdb took over this immuneACCESS table, retaining in-frame rearrangements with V and J assigned. Such tables are incomplete; in checked studies, under half of the missing clones stem from an unresolved V gene, and the remainder is unexplained. From that table come the V and J calls and clone size; the DNA was used to work out D and trimming. The sample data list around 1.9 million clones, and 85% to 95% of these were observed just once. Of the sample, roughly 1.8% is held by the ten largest clones.

CD8 naive samples consisted of CD45RO-negative cells that were positively selected for CCR7, yielding a CD45RA+CCR7+ population without TemRA cells. The donors were healthy, HIV-negative adults with no recently reported acute infections or vaccinations. Only Caucasian adults living in Nashville, Tennessee, USA were represented among the donors. Blood was collected by leukapheresis, and PBMCs were isolated by Ficoll-Histopaque density gradient centrifugation and then cryopreserved in liquid nitrogen vapor phase. Purity and quantity of every magnetically sorted T cell population were checked by analytical flow cytometry. Genomic DNA was isolated from every sorted fraction and measured by UV absorbance on a Nanodrop 2000c. On this clone itself: No cognate antigen has been identified for it. Base qualities were left out, and no much larger clone turns up one base away. The same CDR3 is also encoded by other DNA sequences in this sample.

Beyond this particular receptor, the publication reports: Sharing across four donors was observed for 5% to 6.5% of naive CD4, about 3.2% of naive CD8, about 2.3% of memory CD4, and approximately 0.41% of memory CD8 clonotypes. Based on pairwise subsampling, the degree of clonotype sharing among donors was expected to be affected by sequencing depth. Compared with non-shared clonotypes, clonotypes shared by all four sorted-subset donors had higher generation probabilities. Even with the large sequencing depth, rarefaction of the sorted-subset datasets indicated that sequencing was incomplete. Naive subsets generally had larger estimated clonotype richness than memory subsets. Only blood was sampled, and tissue TCR repertoires likely differ from those in blood. The genetic and exposure-history diversity represented was limited by the small number of donors.

CDR1 and CDR2 are read off the germline V gene (reference sequence) as PRHDT and FYEKMQ. The CDR3 spans 14 residues, from the cysteine through the phenylalanine. The DNA shown is the 42-base CDR3, in frame from base 1. The V and J ends are trimmed by 0 bases and 3 bases, leaving 9 bases between them. The clonotype was recovered from a man aged 18 to 35 in good health. Some clones in this sample may be carry-over from other donors' samples. The sequence joins TRBV13 to TRBJ2-7; the D gene is not confidently resolved. The sample taken for sequencing was naive CD8+ T cells from PBMCs. The cell subset or site label corresponds to: CD45RA+CCR7+. The nucleotides read TGTGCCAGCAGCTTAGGGGATAGCAGCTACGAGCAGTACTTC. Its translation reads: CASSLGDSSYEQYF. Full variable domain (CDR3 extended with the reference TRBV13 and TRBJ2-7 proteins): AAGVIQSPRHLIKEKRETATLKCYPIPRHDTVYWYQQGPGQDPQFLISFYEKMQSDKGSIPDRFSAQQFSDYHSELNMSSLELGDSALYFCASSLGDSSYEQYFGPGTRLTVT.